This section outlines one T cell receptor (beta chain) sequence together with its context. Germline values: CDR1 SGHTA, CDR2 FQGNSA. With 4 bases clipped from V and 4 bases from J, the junction kept 9 bases outside the gene matches. The CDR3 runs to 17 residues. The sample originates from a study of cytomegalovirus exposure and HLA in healthy donors. In the PCR, 60 Vbeta and 13 Jbeta primers were used. Using immunoSEQ multiplex PCR, the repertoire was profiled, and TCRdb retains in-frame clones only, with some absent. The record lists approximately 110,000 clones, of which the ten most abundant hold about 2.2%.

The chain employs TRBV7-2 and TRBJ2-3; the match to TRBD2 covers 12 bases. The material sequenced was PBMCs. The TCR originated in a middle-aged man in good health and CMV-seronegative. The CDR3 is CASSSRLAGVGADTQYF. The CDR3 DNA reads TGTGCCAGCAGCTCCAGACTAGCGGGAGTAGGGGCAGATACGCAGTATTTT.